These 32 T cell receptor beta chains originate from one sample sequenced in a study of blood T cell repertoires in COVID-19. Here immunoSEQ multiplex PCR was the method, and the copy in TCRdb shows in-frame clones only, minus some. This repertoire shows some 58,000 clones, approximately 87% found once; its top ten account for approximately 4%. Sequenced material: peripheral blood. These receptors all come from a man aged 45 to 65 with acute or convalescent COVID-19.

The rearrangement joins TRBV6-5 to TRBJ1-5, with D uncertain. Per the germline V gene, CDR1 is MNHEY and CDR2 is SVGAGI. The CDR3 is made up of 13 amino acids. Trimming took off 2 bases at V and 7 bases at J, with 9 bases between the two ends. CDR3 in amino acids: CASSYRSGQPQHF. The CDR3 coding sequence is TGTGCCAGCAGTTACCGATCCGGGCAGCCCCAGCATTTT.

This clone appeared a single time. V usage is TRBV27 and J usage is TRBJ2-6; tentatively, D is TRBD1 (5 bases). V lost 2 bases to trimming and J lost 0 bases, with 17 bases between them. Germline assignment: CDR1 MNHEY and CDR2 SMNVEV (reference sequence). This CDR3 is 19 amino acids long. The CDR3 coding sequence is TGTGCCAGCAGTTTAAGGCCCCAGGGTTGGGGCTCTGGGGCCAACGTCCTGACTTTC. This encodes CASSLRPQGWGSGANVLTF.

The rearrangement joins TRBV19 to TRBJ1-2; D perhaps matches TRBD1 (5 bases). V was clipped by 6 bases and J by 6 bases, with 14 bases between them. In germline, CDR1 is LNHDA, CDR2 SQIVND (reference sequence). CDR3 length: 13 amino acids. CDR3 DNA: TGTGCCAGTAGCAGGGTTTTTTGGGATGGCTACACCTTC. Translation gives CASSRVFWDGYTF.

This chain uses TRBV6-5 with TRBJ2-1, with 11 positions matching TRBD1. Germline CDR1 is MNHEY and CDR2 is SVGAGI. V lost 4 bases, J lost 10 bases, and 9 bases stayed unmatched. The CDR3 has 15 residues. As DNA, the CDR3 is TGTGCCAGCAGTTCCGCCGGGACAGGGGGGTGGGAGCAGTTCTTC. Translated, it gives CASSSAGTGGWEQFF.

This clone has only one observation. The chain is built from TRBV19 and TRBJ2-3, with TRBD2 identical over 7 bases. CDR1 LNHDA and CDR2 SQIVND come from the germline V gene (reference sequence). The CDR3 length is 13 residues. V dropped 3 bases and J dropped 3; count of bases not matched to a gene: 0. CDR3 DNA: TGTGCCAGTAGTATGCGGGAGACAGATACGCAGTATTTT. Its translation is CASSMRETDTQYF.

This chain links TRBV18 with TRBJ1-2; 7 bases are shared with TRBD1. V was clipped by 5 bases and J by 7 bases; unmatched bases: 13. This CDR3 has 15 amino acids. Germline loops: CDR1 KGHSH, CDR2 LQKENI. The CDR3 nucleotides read TGTGCCAGCTCAATTAGGGACAGCTCAGATGGTGGCTACACCTTC. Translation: CASSIRDSSDGGYTF.

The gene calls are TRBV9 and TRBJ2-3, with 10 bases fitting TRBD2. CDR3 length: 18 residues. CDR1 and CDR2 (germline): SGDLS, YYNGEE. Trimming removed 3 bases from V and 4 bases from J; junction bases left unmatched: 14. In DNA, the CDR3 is TGTGCCAGCAGCGACCCCCGGACTAGCGGCGAGTGGGCAGATACGCAGTATTTT. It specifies CASSDPRTSGEWADTQYF.

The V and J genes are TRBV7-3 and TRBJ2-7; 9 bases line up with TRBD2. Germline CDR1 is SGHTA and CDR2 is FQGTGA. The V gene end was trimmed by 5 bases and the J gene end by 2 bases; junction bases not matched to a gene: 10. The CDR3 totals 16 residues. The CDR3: CASSPLAGTGAYEQYF. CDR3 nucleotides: TGTGCCAGCAGCCCCCTAGCGGGGACTGGGGCCTACGAGCAGTACTTC.

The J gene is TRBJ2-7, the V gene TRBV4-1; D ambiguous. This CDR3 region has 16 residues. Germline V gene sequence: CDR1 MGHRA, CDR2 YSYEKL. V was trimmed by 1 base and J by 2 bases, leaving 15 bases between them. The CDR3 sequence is CASSQVPGSHTYEQYF. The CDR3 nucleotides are TGCGCCAGCAGCCAAGTCCCAGGTTCACATACCTACGAGCAGTACTTC.

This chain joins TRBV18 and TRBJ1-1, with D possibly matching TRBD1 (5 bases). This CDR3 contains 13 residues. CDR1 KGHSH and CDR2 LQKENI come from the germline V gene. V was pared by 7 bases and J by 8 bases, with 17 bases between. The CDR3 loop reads CASFSTVVKEAFF. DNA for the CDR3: TGTGCCAGCTTTTCGACAGTTGTTAAGGAAGCTTTCTTT.

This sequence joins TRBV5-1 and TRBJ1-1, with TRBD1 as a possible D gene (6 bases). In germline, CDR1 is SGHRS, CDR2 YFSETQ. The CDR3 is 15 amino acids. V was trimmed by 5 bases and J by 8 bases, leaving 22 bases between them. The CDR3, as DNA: TGCGCCAGCAGTAATTCTCAGGGGACAACCACCGAAGCTTTCTTT. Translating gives CASSNSQGTTTEAFF.

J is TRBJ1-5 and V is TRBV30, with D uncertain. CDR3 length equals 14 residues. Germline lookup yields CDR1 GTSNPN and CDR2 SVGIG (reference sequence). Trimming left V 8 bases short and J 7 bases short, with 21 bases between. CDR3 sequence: CAGGGRAGSQPQHF. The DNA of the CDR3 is TGTGCCGGAGGTGGTAGGGCAGGCTCACAGCCCCAGCATTTT.

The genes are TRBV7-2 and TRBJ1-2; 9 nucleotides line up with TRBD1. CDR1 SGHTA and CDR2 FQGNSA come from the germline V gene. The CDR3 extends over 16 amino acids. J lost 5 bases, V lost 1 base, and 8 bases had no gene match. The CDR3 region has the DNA TGTGCCAGCAGCTTAGGGGGTGCCGGGACAGGGTATGGCTACACCTTC. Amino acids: CASSLGGAGTGYGYTF. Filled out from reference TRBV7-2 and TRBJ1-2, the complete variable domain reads GAGVSQSPSNKVTEKGKDVELRCDPISGHTALYWYRQSLGQGLEFLIYFQGNSAPDKSGLPSDRFSAERTGGSVSTLTIQRTQQEDSAVYLCASSLGGAGTGYGYTFGSGTRLTVV.

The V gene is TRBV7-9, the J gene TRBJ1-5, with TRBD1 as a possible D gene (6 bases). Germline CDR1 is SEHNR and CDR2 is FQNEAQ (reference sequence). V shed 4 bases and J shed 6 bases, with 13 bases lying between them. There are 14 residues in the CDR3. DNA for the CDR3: TGTGCCAGCAGCTCAAGCGGGGGCTTTCAGCCCCAGCATTTT. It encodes CASSSSGGFQPQHF.

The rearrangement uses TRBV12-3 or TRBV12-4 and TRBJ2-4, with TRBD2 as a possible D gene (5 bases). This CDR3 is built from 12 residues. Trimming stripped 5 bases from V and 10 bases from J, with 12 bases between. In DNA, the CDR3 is TGTGCCAGCAGTCCTATAGCGTCTATTCAGTACTTC. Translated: CASSPIASIQYF.

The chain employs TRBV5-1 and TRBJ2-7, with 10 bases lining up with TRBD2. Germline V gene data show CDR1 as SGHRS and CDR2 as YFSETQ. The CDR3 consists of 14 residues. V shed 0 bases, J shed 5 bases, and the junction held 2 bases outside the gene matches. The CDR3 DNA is TGCGCCAGCAGCTTGGCTAGCGGGAGAAACGAGCAGTACTTC. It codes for CASSLASGRNEQYF.

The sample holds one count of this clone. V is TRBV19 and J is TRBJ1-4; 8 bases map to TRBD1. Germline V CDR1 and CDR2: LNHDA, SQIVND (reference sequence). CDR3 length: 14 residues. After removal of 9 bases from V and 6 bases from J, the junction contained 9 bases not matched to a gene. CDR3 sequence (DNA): TGTGCCAGCTGTGTGAGGACAGGGCATGAAAAACTGTTTTTT. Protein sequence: CASCVRTGHEKLFF.

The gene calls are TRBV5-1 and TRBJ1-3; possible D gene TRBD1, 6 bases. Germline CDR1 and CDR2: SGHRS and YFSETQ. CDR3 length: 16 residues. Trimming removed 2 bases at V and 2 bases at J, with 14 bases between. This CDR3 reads CASSFERGMAGNTIYF. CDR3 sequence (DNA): TGCGCCAGCAGCTTCGAAAGGGGGATGGCTGGAAACACCATATATTTT.

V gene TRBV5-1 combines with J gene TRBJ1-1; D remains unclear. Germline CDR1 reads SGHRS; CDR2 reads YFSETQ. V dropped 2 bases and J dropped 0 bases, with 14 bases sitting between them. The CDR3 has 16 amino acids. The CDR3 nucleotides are TGCGCCAGCAGCTTTACGGCAGGCGGGATGAACACTGAAGCTTTCTTT. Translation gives CASSFTAGGMNTEAFF. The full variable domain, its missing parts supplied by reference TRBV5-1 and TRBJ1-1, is KAGVTQTPRYLIKTRGQQVTLSCSPISGHRSVSWYQQTPGQGLQFLFEYFSETQRNKGNFPGRFSGRQFSNSRSEMNVSTLELGDSALYLCASSFTAGGMNTEAFFGQGTRLTVV.

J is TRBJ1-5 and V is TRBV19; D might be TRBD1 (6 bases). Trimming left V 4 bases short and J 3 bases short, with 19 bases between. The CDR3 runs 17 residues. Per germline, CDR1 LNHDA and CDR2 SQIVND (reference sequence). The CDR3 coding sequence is TGTGCCAGTAGTACCCTTTCGGGGACATCACCCAATCAGCCCCAGCATTTT. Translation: CASSTLSGTSPNQPQHF.

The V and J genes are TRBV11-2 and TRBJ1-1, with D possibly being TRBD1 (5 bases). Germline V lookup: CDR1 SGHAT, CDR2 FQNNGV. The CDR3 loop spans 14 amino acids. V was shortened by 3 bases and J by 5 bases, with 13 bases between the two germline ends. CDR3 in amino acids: CASSFRGGRTEAFF. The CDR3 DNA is TGTGCCAGCAGCTTCCGGGGGGGGAGGACTGAAGCTTTCTTT.

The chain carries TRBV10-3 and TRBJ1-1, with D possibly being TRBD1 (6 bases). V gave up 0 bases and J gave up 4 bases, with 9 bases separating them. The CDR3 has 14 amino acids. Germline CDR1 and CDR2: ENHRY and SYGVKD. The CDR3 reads CAISESRGGTEAFF. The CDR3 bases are TGTGCCATCAGTGAGTCTAGAGGGGGCACTGAAGCTTTCTTT.

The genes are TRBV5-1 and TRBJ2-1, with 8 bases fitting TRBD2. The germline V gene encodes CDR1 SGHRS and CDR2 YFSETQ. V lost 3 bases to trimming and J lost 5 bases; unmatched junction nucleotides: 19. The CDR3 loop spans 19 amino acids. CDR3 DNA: TGCGCCAGCAGCTCGAAGGGGAGCGGGAGCGTAAAACAGAACAATGAGCAGTTCTTC. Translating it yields CASSSKGSGSVKQNNEQFF.

The CDR3 region is CASSPRRGGGAADTQYF. Written as DNA, the CDR3 is TGTGCCAGCAGCCCTCGGAGGGGCGGGGGGGCCGCAGATACGCAGTATTTT. This chain uses TRBV9 with TRBJ2-3; TRBD2 matches at 9 bases. With 4 bases clipped from V and 4 bases from J, the junction kept 13 bases outside the gene matches. CDR1 is SGDLS, CDR2 YYNGEE, per germline. The CDR3 length is 17 residues.

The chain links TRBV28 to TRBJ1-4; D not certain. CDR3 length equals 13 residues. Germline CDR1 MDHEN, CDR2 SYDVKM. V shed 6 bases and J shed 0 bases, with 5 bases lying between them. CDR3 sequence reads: CASSRTTNEKLFF. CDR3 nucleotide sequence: TGTGCCAGCAGCAGAACAACTAATGAAAAACTGTTTTTT.

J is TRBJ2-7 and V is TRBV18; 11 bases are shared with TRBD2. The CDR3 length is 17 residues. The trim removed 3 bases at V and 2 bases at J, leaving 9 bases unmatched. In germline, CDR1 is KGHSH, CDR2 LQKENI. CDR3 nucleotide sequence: TGTGCCAGCTCACCTCCTAATCTAGCGGGAGGCACCTACGAGCAGTACTTC. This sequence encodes CASSPPNLAGGTYEQYF.

This CDR3 reads CASSQGSPSHLGSDTQYF. The CDR3 bases are TGCGCCAGCAGCCAAGGATCCCCTAGCCATTTGGGTTCGGATACGCAGTATTTT. V gene TRBV4-1 combines with J gene TRBJ2-3, with D tentatively TRBD2 (5 bases). Germline lookup yields CDR1 MGHRA and CDR2 YSYEKL. The CDR3 is 18 amino acids. V shed 1 base and J shed 6 bases, with 23 bases lying between them.

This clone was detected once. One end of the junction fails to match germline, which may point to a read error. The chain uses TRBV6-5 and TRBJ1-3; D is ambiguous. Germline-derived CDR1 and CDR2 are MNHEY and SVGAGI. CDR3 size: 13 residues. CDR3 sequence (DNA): TGTGCAAGCAGCGTAACAGCTGGAAACACCATATATTTT. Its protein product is CASSVTAGNTIYF.

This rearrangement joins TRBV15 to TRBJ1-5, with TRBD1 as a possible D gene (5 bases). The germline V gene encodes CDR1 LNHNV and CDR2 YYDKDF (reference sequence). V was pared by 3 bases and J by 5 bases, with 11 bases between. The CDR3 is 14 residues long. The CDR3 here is CATSSGSGYQPQHF. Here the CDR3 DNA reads TGTGCCACCAGCAGTGGGTCAGGGTATCAGCCCCAGCATTTT.

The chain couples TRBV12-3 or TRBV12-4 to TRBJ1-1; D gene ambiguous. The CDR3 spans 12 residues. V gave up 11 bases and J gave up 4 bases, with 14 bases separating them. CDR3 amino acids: CAGNRGGTEAFF. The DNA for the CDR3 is TGTGCCGGCAACCGGGGTGGCACTGAAGCTTTCTTT.

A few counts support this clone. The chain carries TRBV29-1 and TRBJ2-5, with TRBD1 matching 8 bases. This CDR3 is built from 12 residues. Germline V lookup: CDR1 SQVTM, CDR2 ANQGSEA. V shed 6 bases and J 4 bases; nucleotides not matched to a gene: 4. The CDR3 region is CSVYRGRETQYF. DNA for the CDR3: TGCAGCGTCTACAGGGGGAGAGAGACCCAGTACTTC.

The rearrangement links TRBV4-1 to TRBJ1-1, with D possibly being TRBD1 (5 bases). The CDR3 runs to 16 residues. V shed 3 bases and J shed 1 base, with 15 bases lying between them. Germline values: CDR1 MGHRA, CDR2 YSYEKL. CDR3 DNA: TGCGCCAGCAGCCACGGACGGGGGATTGAGAACACTGAAGCTTTCTTT. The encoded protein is CASSHGRGIENTEAFF.